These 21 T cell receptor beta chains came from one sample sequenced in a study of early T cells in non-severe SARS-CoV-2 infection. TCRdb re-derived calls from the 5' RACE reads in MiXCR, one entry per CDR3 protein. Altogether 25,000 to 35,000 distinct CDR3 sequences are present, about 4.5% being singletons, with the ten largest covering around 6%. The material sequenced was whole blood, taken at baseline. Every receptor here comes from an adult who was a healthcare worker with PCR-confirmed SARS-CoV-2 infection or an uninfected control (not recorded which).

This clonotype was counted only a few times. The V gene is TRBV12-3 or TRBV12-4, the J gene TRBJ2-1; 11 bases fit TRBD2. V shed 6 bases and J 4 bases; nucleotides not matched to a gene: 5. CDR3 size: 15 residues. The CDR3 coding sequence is TGTGCCAGCAGACGCGGGACTAGCGGTTACAATGAGCAGTTCTTC. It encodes CASRRGTSGYNEQFF.

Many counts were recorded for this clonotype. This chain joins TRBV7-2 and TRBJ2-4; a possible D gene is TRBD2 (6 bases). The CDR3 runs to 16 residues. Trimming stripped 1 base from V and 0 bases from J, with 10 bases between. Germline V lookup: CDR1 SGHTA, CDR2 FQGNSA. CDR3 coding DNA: TGTGCCAGCAGCTTAGATAGCGGCCTAGCCAAAAACATTCAGTACTTC. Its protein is CASSLDSGLAKNIQYF.

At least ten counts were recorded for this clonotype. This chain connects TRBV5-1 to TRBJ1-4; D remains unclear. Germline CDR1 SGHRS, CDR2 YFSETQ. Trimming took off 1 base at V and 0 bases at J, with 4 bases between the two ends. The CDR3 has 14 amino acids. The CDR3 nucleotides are TGCGCCAGCAGCTTGCAGCCAACTAATGAAAAACTGTTTTTT. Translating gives CASSLQPTNEKLFF.

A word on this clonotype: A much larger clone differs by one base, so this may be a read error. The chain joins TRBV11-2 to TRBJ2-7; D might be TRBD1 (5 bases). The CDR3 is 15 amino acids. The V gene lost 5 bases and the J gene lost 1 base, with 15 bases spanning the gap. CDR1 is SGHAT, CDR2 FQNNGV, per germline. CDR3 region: CASSSRRTTSYEQYF. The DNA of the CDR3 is TGTGCCAGCAGCAGTAGACGGACAACTTCCTACGAGCAGTACTTC.

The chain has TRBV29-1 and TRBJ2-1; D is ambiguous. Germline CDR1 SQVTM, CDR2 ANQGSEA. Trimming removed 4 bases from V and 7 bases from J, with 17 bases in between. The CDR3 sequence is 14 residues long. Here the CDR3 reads CSVGNGLWDNEQFF. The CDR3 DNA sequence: TGCAGCGTTGGGAATGGGTTGTGGGATAATGAGCAGTTCTTC.

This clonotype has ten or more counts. The CDR3 here is CSVVSGVEFF. The CDR3 DNA reads as TGCAGCGTTGTAAGCGGGGTGGAGTTCTTC. The chain uses TRBV29-1 and TRBJ2-1, with 7 bases fitting TRBD2. The germline CDR1 and CDR2 sequences are SQVTM and ANQGSEA. The ends lost 4 bases at V and 14 bases at J; junction bases unmatched: 5. CDR3 length equals 10 residues.

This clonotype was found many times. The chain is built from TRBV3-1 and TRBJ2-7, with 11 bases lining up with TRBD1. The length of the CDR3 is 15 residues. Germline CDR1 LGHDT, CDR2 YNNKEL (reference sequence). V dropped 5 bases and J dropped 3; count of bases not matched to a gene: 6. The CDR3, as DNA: TGTGCCAGCAGCTACGGACAGGGGGCTTTCTACGAGCAGTACTTC. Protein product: CASSYGQGAFYEQYF.

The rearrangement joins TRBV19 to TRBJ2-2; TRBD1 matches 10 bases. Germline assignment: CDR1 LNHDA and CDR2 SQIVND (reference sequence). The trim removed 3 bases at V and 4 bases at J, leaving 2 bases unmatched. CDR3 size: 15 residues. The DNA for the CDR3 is TGTGCCAGTAGTATTCGGACAGGGGGCACCGGGGAGCTGTTTTTT. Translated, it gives CASSIRTGGTGELFF.

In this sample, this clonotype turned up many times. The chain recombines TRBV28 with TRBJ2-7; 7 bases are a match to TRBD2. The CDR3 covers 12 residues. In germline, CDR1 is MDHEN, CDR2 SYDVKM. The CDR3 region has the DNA TGTGTTAGCGGGCCCCACTCAACCGAGCAGTACTTC. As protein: CVSGPHSTEQYF.

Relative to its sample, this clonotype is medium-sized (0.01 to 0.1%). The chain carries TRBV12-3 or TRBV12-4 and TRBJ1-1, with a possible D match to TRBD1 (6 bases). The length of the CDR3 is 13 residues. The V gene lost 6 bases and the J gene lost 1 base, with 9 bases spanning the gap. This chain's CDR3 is CASSLQGNTEAFF. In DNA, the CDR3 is TGTGCCAGCAGCCTACAGGGGAACACTGAAGCTTTCTTT.

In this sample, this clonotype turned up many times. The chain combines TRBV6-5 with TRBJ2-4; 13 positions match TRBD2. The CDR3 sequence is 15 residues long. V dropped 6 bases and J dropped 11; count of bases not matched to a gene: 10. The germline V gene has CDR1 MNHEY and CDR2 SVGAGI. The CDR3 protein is CASRGTSGKPGVQYF. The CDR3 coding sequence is TGTGCCAGCAGGGGGACTAGCGGGAAACCGGGAGTTCAGTACTTC.

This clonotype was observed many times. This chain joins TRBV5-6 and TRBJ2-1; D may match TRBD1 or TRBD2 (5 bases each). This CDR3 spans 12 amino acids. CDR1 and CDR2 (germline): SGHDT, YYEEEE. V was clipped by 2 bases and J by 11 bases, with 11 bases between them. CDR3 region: CASSFEGPQQFF. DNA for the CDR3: TGTGCCAGCAGCTTTGAGGGGCCCCAGCAGTTCTTC. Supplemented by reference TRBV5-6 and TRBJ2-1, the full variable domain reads DAGVTQSPTHLIKTRGQQVTLRCSPKSGHDTVSWYQQALGQGPQFIFQYYEEEERQRGNFPDRFSGHQFPNYSSELNVNALLLGDSALYLCASSFEGPQQFFGPGTRLTVL.

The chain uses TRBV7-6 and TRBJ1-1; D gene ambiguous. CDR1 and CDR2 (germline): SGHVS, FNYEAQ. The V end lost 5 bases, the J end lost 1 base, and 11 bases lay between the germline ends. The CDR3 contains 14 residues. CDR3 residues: CASSTGSGNTEAFF. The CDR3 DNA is TGTGCCAGCAGCACCGGATCGGGGAACACTGAAGCTTTCTTT.

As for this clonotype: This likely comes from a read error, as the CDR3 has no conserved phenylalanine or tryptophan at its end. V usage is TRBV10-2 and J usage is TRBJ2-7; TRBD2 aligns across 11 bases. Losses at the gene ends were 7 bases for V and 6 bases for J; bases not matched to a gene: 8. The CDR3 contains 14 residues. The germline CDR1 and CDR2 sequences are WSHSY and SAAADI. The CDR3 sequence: CASKVTSGVLEQYS. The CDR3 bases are TGCGCCAGCAAGGTGACTAGCGGGGTACTCGAGCAGTACTCC.

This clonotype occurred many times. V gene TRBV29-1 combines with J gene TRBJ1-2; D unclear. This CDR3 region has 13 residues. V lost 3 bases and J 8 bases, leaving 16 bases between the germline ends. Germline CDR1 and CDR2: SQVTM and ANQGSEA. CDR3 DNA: TGCAGCGTTGAGGGTATTAGGGTGAACGGCTACACCTTC. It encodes CSVEGIRVNGYTF.

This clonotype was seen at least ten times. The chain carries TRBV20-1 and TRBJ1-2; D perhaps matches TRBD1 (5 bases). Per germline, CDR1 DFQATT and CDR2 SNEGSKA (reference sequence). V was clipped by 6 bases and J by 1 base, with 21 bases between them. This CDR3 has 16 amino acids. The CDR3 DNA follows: TGCAGTGCACCGAACGGGGGTTCGAGGAATAACTATGGCTACACCTTC. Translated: CSAPNGGSRNNYGYTF.

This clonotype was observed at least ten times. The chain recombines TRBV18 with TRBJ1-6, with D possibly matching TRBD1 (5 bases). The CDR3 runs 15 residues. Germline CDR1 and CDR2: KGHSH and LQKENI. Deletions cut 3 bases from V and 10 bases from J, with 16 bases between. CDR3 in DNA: TGTGCCAGCTCACCTCGAGGAGGGGCTGAATCACCCCTCCACTTT. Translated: CASSPRGGAESPLHF. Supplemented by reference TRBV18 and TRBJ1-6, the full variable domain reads NAGVMQNPRHLVRRRGQEARLRCSPMKGHSHVYWYRQLPEEGLKFMVYLQKENIIDESGMPKERFSAEFPKEGPSILRIQQVVRGDSAAYFCASSPRGGAESPLHFGNGTRLTVT.

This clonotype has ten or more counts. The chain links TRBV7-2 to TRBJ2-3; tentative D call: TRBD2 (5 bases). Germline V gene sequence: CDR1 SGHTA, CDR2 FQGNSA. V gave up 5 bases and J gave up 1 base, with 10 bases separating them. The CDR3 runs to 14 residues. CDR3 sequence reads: CASSLDFRTDTQYF. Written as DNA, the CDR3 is TGTGCCAGCAGCCTGGACTTCCGCACAGATACGCAGTATTTT. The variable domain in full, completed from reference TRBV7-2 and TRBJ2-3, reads GAGVSQSPSNKVTEKGKDVELRCDPISGHTALYWYRQSLGQGLEFLIYFQGNSAPDKSGLPSDRFSAERTGGSVSTLTIQRTQQEDSAVYLCASSLDFRTDTQYFGPGTRLTVL.

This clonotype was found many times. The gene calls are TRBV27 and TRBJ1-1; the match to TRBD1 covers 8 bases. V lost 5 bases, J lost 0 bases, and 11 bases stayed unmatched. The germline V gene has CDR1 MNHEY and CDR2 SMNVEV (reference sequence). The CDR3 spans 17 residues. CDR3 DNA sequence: TGTGCCAGCAGTCCCCGGACAGGGAGGGCCATGAACACTGAAGCTTTCTTT. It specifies CASSPRTGRAMNTEAFF.

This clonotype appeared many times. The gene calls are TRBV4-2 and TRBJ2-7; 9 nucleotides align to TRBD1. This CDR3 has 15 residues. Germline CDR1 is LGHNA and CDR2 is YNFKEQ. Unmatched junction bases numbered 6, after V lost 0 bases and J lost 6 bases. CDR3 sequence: CASSQDSTGGSEQYF. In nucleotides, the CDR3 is TGTGCCAGCAGCCAAGACTCGACAGGGGGGAGCGAGCAGTACTTC.

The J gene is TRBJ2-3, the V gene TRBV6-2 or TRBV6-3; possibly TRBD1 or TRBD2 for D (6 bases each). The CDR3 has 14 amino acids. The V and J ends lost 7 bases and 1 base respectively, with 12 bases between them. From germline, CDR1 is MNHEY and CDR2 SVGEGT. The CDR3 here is CASNRGQGTDTQYF. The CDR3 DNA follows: TGTGCCAGCAACCGGGGGCAGGGCACAGATACGCAGTATTTT.